These 17 T cell receptor beta chains share one sample of origin, sequenced in a study of blood T cell repertoires in COVID-19. Libraries were prepared by immunoSEQ multiplex PCR; TCRdb keeps only in-frame clonotypes and omits some of them. Among about 260,000 clones, around nine tenths were seen once, and the ten largest hold about 8.6%. Material: peripheral blood. All receptors come from a man in his forties with active or convalescent COVID-19.

The chain recombines TRBV10-1 with TRBJ2-1, with TRBD2 matching over 8 bases. The length of the CDR3 is 15 residues. The germline V gene encodes CDR1 WNHNN and CDR2 SYGVQD (reference sequence). Trimming took 0 bases from V and 2 from J; bases not matched to a gene: 0. CDR3 coding DNA: TGCGCCAGCAGTGAGTCTAGCGGGACCTACAATGAGCAGTTCTTC. Its protein product is CASSESSGTYNEQFF.

V usage is TRBV5-1 and J usage is TRBJ1-4; no clear D gene. V was pared by 4 bases and J by 7 bases, with 14 bases between. The V gene's germline CDR1 is SGHRS and CDR2 YFSETQ. The CDR3 loop spans 14 amino acids. DNA for the CDR3: TGCGCCAGCAGCCCCCCAGGTGGGAGTGAAAAACTGTTTTTT. Its translation is CASSPPGGSEKLFF.

In DNA form, the CDR3 reads TGTGCCAGCAGCTTAGGAGTTTCCCGGACAGGGCCTAGCGAAAAACTGTTTTTT. It yields the protein CASSLGVSRTGPSEKLFF. V usage is TRBV7-9 and J usage is TRBJ1-4, with 8 bases identical to TRBD1. CDR1 and CDR2 from the germline V gene are SEHNR and FQNEAQ (reference sequence). The CDR3 spans 18 residues. The J segment lost 8 bases and the V segment lost 1 base, leaving 15 bases of the junction unmatched. Filled out from reference TRBV7-9 and TRBJ1-4, the complete variable domain reads DTGVSQNPRHKITKRGQNVTFRCDPISEHNRLYWYRQTLGQGPEFLTYFQNEAQLEKSRLLSDRFSAERPKGSFSTLEIQRTEQGDSAMYLCASSLGVSRTGPSEKLFFGSGTQLSVL.

The gene calls are TRBV2 and TRBJ2-1, with 12 bases fitting TRBD1. Trimming cost V 5 bases and J 5 bases; bases outside gene matches: 13. The germline V gene encodes CDR1 SNHLY and CDR2 FYNNEI. The CDR3 runs to 18 residues. The CDR3 here is CASSPGQGARGYNNEQFF. The CDR3 nucleotides read TGTGCCAGCAGTCCGGGACAGGGGGCCAGGGGCTACAACAATGAGCAGTTCTTC.

The chain uses TRBV12-3 or TRBV12-4 and TRBJ2-3, with TRBD2 matching over 9 bases. This CDR3 is built from 13 residues. V lost 8 bases, J lost 3 bases, and 3 bases stayed unmatched. As DNA, the CDR3 is TGTGCCAGCCATGCGGGGGGGACAGATACGCAGTATTTT. This codes for CASHAGGTDTQYF.

This clone was seen once. The chain has TRBV11-3 and TRBJ2-1; TRBD2 matches at 10 bases. The germline CDR1 and CDR2 sequences are SGHNT and YENEEA. The CDR3 extends over 18 amino acids. V lost 1 base and J lost 0; bases outside the gene matches: 6. The CDR3 region is CASSLGLAGASSYNEQFF. The CDR3 DNA reads TGTGCCAGCAGCTTAGGACTAGCGGGCGCAAGCTCCTACAATGAGCAGTTCTTC.

Comment on this clone: This CDR3 is also generated by other DNA sequences in the sample. V usage is TRBV5-1 and J usage is TRBJ2-7; TRBD2 matches 8 bases. Germline V gene data show CDR1 as SGHRS and CDR2 as YFSETQ. V lost 1 base to trimming and J lost 3 bases; unmatched junction nucleotides: 3. The CDR3 covers 14 residues. In nucleotides, the CDR3 is TGCGCCAGCAGCTTGCCCAGCGGGGGCTACGAGCAGTACTTC. As protein: CASSLPSGGYEQYF.

This clone has only one observation. The gene calls are TRBV28 and TRBJ1-2; 8 bases align to TRBD1. V lost 2 bases and J lost 6; bases outside the gene matches: 5. CDR1 is MDHEN and CDR2 is SYDVKM in the germline V gene. The CDR3 has 14 residues. The CDR3 loop is CASSLGDRGHGYTF. CDR3 sequence (DNA): TGTGCCAGCAGTTTAGGCGACAGGGGACATGGCTACACCTTC.

The chain recombines TRBV24-1 with TRBJ2-1; 9 bases are shared with TRBD2. CDR1 is KGHDR, CDR2 SFDVKD, per germline. The CDR3 has 15 amino acids. V lost 1 base, J lost 8 bases, and 5 bases stayed unmatched. The DNA for the CDR3 is TGTGCCACCAGTGATTTTGTAGCGGGAGTGGATGAGCAGTTCTTC. Translation gives CATSDFVAGVDEQFF.

This sequence joins TRBV6-1 and TRBJ2-3; D is unclear. CDR1 is MNHNS and CDR2 is SASEGT in the germline V gene. This CDR3 is built from 14 residues. The germline V and J ends were trimmed by 5 bases and 3 bases, with 12 bases remaining between them. The CDR3 DNA reads as TGTGCCAGCAGTCCAGATCCTAGAACAGATACGCAGTATTTT. It translates to CASSPDPRTDTQYF.

The V gene is TRBV3-1 (or the pseudogene TRBV3-2), the J gene TRBJ2-1, with D possibly matching TRBD1 (5 bases). This CDR3 comprises 13 residues. Trimming took 2 bases from V and 7 from J, leaving 9 bases between them. In germline, CDR1 is LGHDT, CDR2 YNNKEL (reference sequence). CDR3 coding DNA: TGTGCCAGCAGCCAATGGGGCCTAAATGAGCAGTTCTTC. Translation: CASSQWGLNEQFF.

This chain uses TRBV2 with TRBJ2-1; D perhaps matches TRBD1 (6 bases). The germline CDR1 and CDR2 sequences are SNHLY and FYNNEI. This CDR3 has 13 residues. V was cut by 10 bases and J by 3 bases, with 13 bases left in between. CDR3 nucleotides: TGTGCCACCGTCTTGGACAGCTACAATGAGCAGTTCTTC. Encoded protein: CATVLDSYNEQFF.

The V and J genes are TRBV19 and TRBJ2-7, with 9 bases matching TRBD1. After removal of 4 bases from V and 7 bases from J, the junction contained 11 bases not matched to a gene. Looked up from germline, CDR1 is LNHDA and CDR2 is SQIVND (reference sequence). The CDR3 length is 15 residues. CDR3 DNA: TGTGCCAGTAGTACACCCGGGACAGGGATGTGGGAGCAGTACTTC. Encoded protein: CASSTPGTGMWEQYF.

The DNA for the CDR3 is TGTGCCAGCAGTTTGGGCAGGGGGGCCGGGGAGCTGTTTTTT. Translated, it gives CASSLGRGAGELFF. The chain couples TRBV27 to TRBJ2-2; possibly TRBD1 for D (7 bases). Looked up from germline, CDR1 is MNHEY and CDR2 is SMNVEV (reference sequence). The V gene lost 3 bases and the J gene lost 6 bases, with 11 bases spanning the gap. The CDR3 has 14 residues.

The chain has TRBV7-9 and TRBJ1-2, with D perhaps matching TRBD1 (5 bases). Trimming pared 2 bases from V and 7 bases from J, leaving 14 bases between. The CDR3 spans 14 residues. Looked up from germline, CDR1 is SEHNR and CDR2 is FQNEAQ (reference sequence). In DNA form, the CDR3 reads TGTGCCAGCAGCTTACGGATGGTGGGGGGTGGCTACACCTTC. This sequence encodes CASSLRMVGGGYTF.

The gene calls are TRBV10-3 and TRBJ2-4; perhaps TRBD2 as D (6 bases). V lost 6 bases, J lost 0 bases, and 12 bases lay in between. Germline V CDR1 and CDR2: ENHRY, SYGVKD. This CDR3 spans 15 amino acids. The CDR3 bases are TGTGCCATCAGCCCCTCGGGGGTAGCCAAAAACATTCAGTACTTC. It yields the protein CAISPSGVAKNIQYF.

The chain combines TRBV3-1 (or the pseudogene TRBV3-2) with TRBJ2-2; perhaps TRBD2 as D (6 bases). Deletions cut 0 bases from V and 6 bases from J, with 20 bases between. CDR1 and CDR2 (germline): LGHDT, YNNKEL (reference sequence). The CDR3 consists of 18 residues. The CDR3 nucleotides read TGTGCCAGCAGCCAAGATATCGGAGGGATGGGCTTCCCCGGGGAGCTGTTTTTT. This translates into CASSQDIGGMGFPGELFF.